This T cell receptor beta chain stems from a study of identical twins. Remarks on this clonotype: The junction differs from germline at one of its ends, possibly a read error.

It was template switching that added a universal primer site, and there were unique molecular identifiers on the cDNA. MiXCR, applied by TCRdb to the 5' RACE reads, yields one record per CDR3 protein. In the table there are 1.5 million to 2 million distinct CDR3 sequences, around 33% of which are singletons. This CDR3 is 15 amino acids long. Germline CDR1 and CDR2: SNHLY and FYNNEI. There were only healthy Caucasians among the donors. The rearrangement links TRBV2 to TRBJ2-5; 8 nucleotides align to TRBD2. This TCR derives from a newborn girl in good health. What was sequenced was cord blood. The CDR3, as DNA: TGTGCCAGCGGTGATAGTGGACTAGCCCAAGAGACCCAGTACTTC. Its translation: CASGDSGLAQETQYF.